This section outlines one TCR beta chain sequence together with its context. Sequenced by immunoSEQ multiplex PCR; TCRdb stores in-frame clones only, minus some. This sample has 80,000 or so clones, with over 95% found just once. Germline CDR1 and CDR2: SGDLS and YYNGEE. This CDR3 contains 15 residues. J gave up 5 bases and V 0 bases, and 2 bases lay outside the gene matches. This entry belongs to a study of technical replicates of blood from a handful of donors. The receptor was isolated from a human donor in good health. Sequencing input: T cells isolated from PBMCs. V gene TRBV9 combines with J gene TRBJ2-5; 12 bases match TRBD1. The CDR3 region has the DNA TGTGCCAGCAGCGTAGGGGACAGGGGGCGGGAGACCCAGTACTTC. Translated, it gives CASSVGDRGRETQYF. Combining the CDR3 with reference TRBV9 and TRBJ2-5 gives the whole variable domain DSGVTQTPKHLITATGQRVTLRCSPRSGDLSVYWYQQSLDQGLQFLIQYYNGEERAKGNILERFSAQQFPDLHSELNLSSLELGDSALYFCASSVGDRGRETQYFGPGTRLLVL.